This T cell receptor (beta chain) stems from a study of OX40 agonist ivuxolimab in advanced cancers. Whole-study context: In this cohort, patients received ivuxolimab, an agonistic anti-OX40 (CD134) antibody. Patients with hepatocellular carcinoma, melanoma, renal cell or head and neck cancer made up the dose-escalation patients. Participants, around 80% male, averaged around 64 years of age, ranging from roughly 23 to 90.

Clones were sequenced by immunoSEQ multiplex PCR, and TCRdb holds only the in-frame ones, with some missing. The sample includes about 73,000 clones, 80% to 90% of them seen just once. In its sample, this clone was seen once. The germline V gene has CDR1 SGDLS and CDR2 YYNGEE. Trimming removed 9 bases from V and 4 bases from J, with 17 bases in between. The CDR3 contains 14 residues. The rearrangement uses TRBV9 and TRBJ1-5, with a weak D call TRBD1 (6 bases). The receptor comes from an adult with an advanced solid tumor such as melanoma, head and neck, liver or kidney cancer. The sequencing used CD4+ or CD8+ T cells sorted from blood, collected in a trial of the OX40 agonist ivuxolimab. CDR3 amino acids: CAMAGQGENQPQHF. DNA for the CDR3: TGTGCCATGGCGGGACAAGGGGAGAATCAGCCCCAGCATTTT.